This entry lists 25 T cell receptor beta chains sequenced from one sample in a study of CD8 T cells in Susac syndrome. RNA totalling about 0.5 to 1 ug underwent reverse transcription with random hexamers. One entry per CDR3 protein, called by TCRdb with MiXCR from the immunoSEQ multiplex PCR reads. The table has roughly 140,000 distinct CDR3 sequences, around 95% seen once. The sample consisted of CD4+ T cells from PBMCs. These receptors all stem from a human donor with Susac syndrome.

The chain's CDR3 is CASSGSGAGGRLYGYTF. CDR3 nucleotides: TGTGCCAGCAGCGGATCCGGGGCAGGAGGTCGGCTCTATGGCTACACCTTC. The chain carries TRBV9 and TRBJ1-2, with D perhaps matching TRBD1 (5 bases). Trimming shortened V by 3 bases and J by 4 bases, and 22 bases separated the two germline ends. The CDR3 sequence is 17 residues long. CDR1 SGDLS and CDR2 YYNGEE come from the germline V gene. The full variable domain, its missing parts supplied by reference TRBV9 and TRBJ1-2, is DSGVTQTPKHLITATGQRVTLRCSPRSGDLSVYWYQQSLDQGLQFLIQYYNGEERAKGNILERFSAQQFPDLHSELNLSSLELGDSALYFCASSGSGAGGRLYGYTFGSGTRLTVV.

This clonotype was seen a single time. The chain links TRBV20-1 to TRBJ1-5; no clear D. The length of the CDR3 is 13 residues. Trimming cost V 3 bases and J 2 bases, with 8 bases left between them. Germline V gives CDR1 DFQATT, CDR2 SNEGSKA (reference sequence). CDR3 amino acids: CSASEVGNQPQHF. CDR3 DNA sequence: TGCAGTGCTAGTGAGGTGGGCAATCAGCCCCAGCATTTT.

V is TRBV5-1 and J is TRBJ2-7; possible D gene TRBD2, 5 bases. The CDR3 covers 13 residues. CDR1 and CDR2 from the germline V gene are SGHRS and YFSETQ. V lost 4 bases and J lost 9, with 17 bases in between. This chain's CDR3 is CASSQEERVGQYF. CDR3 DNA: TGCGCCAGCAGCCAAGAGGAGAGGGTCGGGCAGTACTTC.

The chain combines TRBV6-2 or TRBV6-3 with TRBJ2-6; D perhaps matches TRBD1 (6 bases). The CDR3 is 15 residues long. Germline V gene lookup returns CDR1 MNHEY and CDR2 SVGEGT. V lost 8 bases and J 0 bases, leaving 11 bases between the germline ends. The CDR3 spells CASGQRYSGANVLTF. The CDR3 DNA sequence: TGTGCCAGCGGACAGCGTTACTCTGGGGCCAACGTCCTGACTTTC.

The rearrangement uses TRBV4-1 and TRBJ2-7, with 8 bases that match TRBD1. V shed 1 base and J 0 bases; nucleotides not matched to a gene: 14. The CDR3 length is 19 residues. CDR1 and CDR2 (germline): MGHRA, YSYEKL. The CDR3 DNA sequence: TGCGCCAGCAGCCAAGTTCGGGCAGGGGGCTTGGACCGCTCCTACGAGCAGTACTTC. This encodes CASSQVRAGGLDRSYEQYF.

This clonotype was detected once. An end of the junction does not agree with germline; a read error may underlie this. This chain links TRBV20-1 with TRBJ2-4, with D maybe TRBD2 (6 bases). CDR1 is DFQATT and CDR2 is SNEGSKA in the germline V gene (reference sequence). The CDR3 totals 13 residues. The chain's CDR3 is CSARGDSRNIQYF. DNA for the CDR3: TGCAGTGCCAGAGGGGACTCCCGAAACATTCAGTACTTC.

V usage is TRBV29-1 and J usage is TRBJ1-1; D is ambiguous. V lost 7 bases and J lost 8, with 14 bases in between. The CDR3 is made up of 11 amino acids. CDR1 is SQVTM, CDR2 ANQGSEA, per germline. DNA for the CDR3: TGCAGCGCGATCGGAAGACGGGAAGCTTTCTTT. Protein product: CSAIGRREAFF.

J is TRBJ2-7 and V is TRBV29-1; D uncertain. V lost 6 bases and J lost 2, with 14 bases in between. The length of the CDR3 is 13 residues. Germline-derived CDR1 and CDR2 are SQVTM and ANQGSEA. The CDR3 DNA follows: TGCAGCGTAACATTGACCCCTCCCTACGAGCAGTACTTC. This gives the protein CSVTLTPPYEQYF.

This clonotype was seen just once. The V call is TRBV5-1, the J call TRBJ2-7, with TRBD2 identical over 11 bases. Germline CDR1 and CDR2: SGHRS and YFSETQ. The length of the CDR3 is 15 residues. Trimming cost V 3 bases and J 4 bases; bases outside gene matches: 6. For the CDR3, the DNA is TGCGCCAGCAGCTCCACTAGCGGGAGTTTGTACGAGCAGTACTTC. Protein: CASSSTSGSLYEQYF.

This clonotype was picked up one time. V gene TRBV5-4 combines with J gene TRBJ2-1; 7 bases map to TRBD2. CDR1 is SGHNT, CDR2 YYREEE, per germline (reference sequence). The V gene end was trimmed by 3 bases and the J gene end by 1 base; junction bases not matched to a gene: 10. The CDR3 covers 17 residues. The CDR3 sequence: CASSYDRGGSSYNEQFF. CDR3 bases: TGTGCCAGCAGCTACGACCGCGGGGGTTCTTCCTACAATGAGCAGTTCTTC. The entire variable domain, with the rest obtained from reference TRBV5-4 and TRBJ2-1, is as follows: ETGVTQSPTHLIKTRGQQVTLRCSSQSGHNTVSWYQQALGQGPQFIFQYYREEENGRGNFPPRFSGLQFPNYSSELNVNALELDDSALYLCASSYDRGGSSYNEQFFGPGTRLTVL.

The chain uses TRBV3-1 and TRBJ2-1, with D unresolved. Trimming left V 4 bases short and J 0 bases short, with 10 bases between. Germline V gene data show CDR1 as LGHDT and CDR2 as YNNKEL (reference sequence). This CDR3 region has 15 residues. In DNA form, the CDR3 reads TGTGCCAGCAGCCCTTTAAGGAGCTCCTACAATGAGCAGTTCTTC. Its translation is CASSPLRSSYNEQFF.

The chain combines TRBV15 with TRBJ2-3; 10 positions agree with TRBD2. V lost 2 bases, J lost 2 bases, and 1 base stayed unmatched. CDR3 size: 15 residues. CDR1 and CDR2 from the germline V gene are LNHNV and YYDKDF (reference sequence). The CDR3 DNA reads as TGTGCCACCAGCAGACTAGCGGGAGACACAGATACGCAGTATTTT. Encoded protein: CATSRLAGDTDTQYF.

The genes are TRBV29-1 and TRBJ2-3; D not resolved. The germline V gene encodes CDR1 SQVTM and CDR2 ANQGSEA. The CDR3 extends over 10 amino acids. V lost 5 bases, J lost 7 bases, and 7 bases lay in between. The CDR3 DNA sequence: TGCAGCGTTCACATTTATACGCAGTATTTT. This sequence encodes CSVHIYTQYF.

The chain recombines TRBV9 with TRBJ2-5; D gene unclear. The CDR3 loop spans 15 amino acids. Trimming stripped 2 bases from V and 0 bases from J, with 11 bases between. Germline CDR1 and CDR2: SGDLS and YYNGEE. CDR3 DNA sequence: TGTGCCAGCAGCGTTGCGCCAGTGTACCAAGAGACCCAGTACTTC. It translates to CASSVAPVYQETQYF.

The V gene is TRBV5-1, the J gene TRBJ2-2; either TRBD1 or TRBD2 may supply D (5 bases each). Trimming took off 4 bases at V and 4 bases at J, with 17 bases between the two ends. The CDR3 has 16 residues. From germline, CDR1 is SGHRS and CDR2 YFSETQ. The CDR3 nucleotides are TGCGCCAGCAGCCCGGGCTGGGACCTAGGCACCGGGGAGCTGTTTTTT. As protein: CASSPGWDLGTGELFF.

J is TRBJ2-4 and V is TRBV28; 8 bases match TRBD2. The V gene end was trimmed by 6 bases and the J gene end by 4 bases; junction bases not matched to a gene: 5. Germline V gene data show CDR1 as MDHEN and CDR2 as SYDVKM. This CDR3 comprises 14 residues. The chain's CDR3 is CASRTGLGKNIQYF. DNA of the CDR3: TGTGCCAGCAGGACGGGACTAGGGAAAAACATTCAGTACTTC.

The gene calls are TRBV5-4 and TRBJ1-1, with no clear D. The CDR3 loop spans 13 amino acids. The V and J ends lost 2 bases and 8 bases respectively, with 13 bases between them. Germline lookup yields CDR1 SGHNT and CDR2 YYREEE (reference sequence). DNA of the CDR3: TGTGCCAGCAGCTTCCAACAAGAAACCGAAGCTTTCTTT. Translation gives CASSFQQETEAFF.

The chain is built from TRBV25-1 and TRBJ2-7, with 8 bases lining up with TRBD1. The CDR3 loop spans 15 amino acids. Germline CDR1 and CDR2: MGHDK and SYGVNS. V lost 5 bases to trimming and J lost 2 bases; unmatched junction nucleotides: 8. CDR3 loop: CASSPETGDTYEQYF. The DNA for the CDR3 is TGTGCCAGCAGTCCAGAGACAGGGGATACCTACGAGCAGTACTTC.

The V call is TRBV4-1, the J call TRBJ2-5; 9 nucleotides match TRBD1. The J segment lost 5 bases and the V segment lost 3 bases, leaving 10 bases of the junction unmatched. The CDR3 covers 16 residues. Germline values: CDR1 MGHRA, CDR2 YSYEKL. DNA for the CDR3: TGCGCCAGCAGCCAGGGGGGGACAGGGTATGGTGAGACCCAGTACTTC. It encodes CASSQGGTGYGETQYF.

This chain links TRBV4-1 with TRBJ1-6, with a possible D match to TRBD1 (5 bases). This CDR3 has 16 residues. Germline values: CDR1 MGHRA, CDR2 YSYEKL. V was trimmed by 4 bases and J by 9 bases, leaving 19 bases between them. CDR3: CASSLVGGTSSSPLHF. The CDR3 DNA reads as TGCGCCAGCAGCCTAGTGGGGGGAACATCGAGTTCACCCCTCCACTTT.

The V and J genes are TRBV7-6 and TRBJ2-1; TRBD2 agrees at 8 bases. The CDR3 extends over 16 amino acids. CDR1 is SGHVS, CDR2 FNYEAQ, per germline. Trimming at V came to 1 base and at J to 7 bases, leaving 9 bases not matched to a gene. The CDR3 sequence: CASSLVFGAGENEQFF. CDR3 sequence (DNA): TGTGCCAGCAGCTTAGTTTTCGGAGCGGGAGAAAATGAGCAGTTCTTC.

The genes are TRBV20-1 and TRBJ1-6; D is undetermined. The CDR3 has 15 residues. Germline V gene lookup returns CDR1 DFQATT and CDR2 SNEGSKA (reference sequence). The ends were cut back, 0 bases at V and 7 bases at J, with 13 bases in the middle. The CDR3 bases are TGCAGTGCTAGAGATGGGCGGACGGTCAATTCACCCCTCCACTTT. Translating gives CSARDGRTVNSPLHF.

V usage is TRBV10-3 and J usage is TRBJ2-7; D tentatively reads TRBD1 or TRBD2 (5 bases each). V was pared by 4 bases and J by 4 bases, with 14 bases between. Germline V gene sequence: CDR1 ENHRY, CDR2 SYGVKD. The CDR3 sequence is 14 residues long. CDR3 region: CAISAGTQGYEQYF. The CDR3, as DNA: TGTGCCATCAGTGCCGGGACCCAAGGATACGAGCAGTACTTC.

The chain links TRBV28 to TRBJ1-2; tentatively, D is TRBD1 (5 bases). Germline CDR1 and CDR2: MDHEN and SYDVKM. Between the trimmed V and J ends, which lost 7 bases and 0 bases, there was a span of 12 bases. This CDR3 contains 14 residues. CDR3 in amino acids: CASNARDANYGYTF. The CDR3 DNA is TGTGCCAGCAATGCCAGGGACGCTAACTATGGCTACACCTTC.

The genes are TRBV28 and TRBJ2-6; D is ambiguous. The CDR3 spans 18 residues. The V gene lost 3 bases and the J gene lost 0 bases, with 15 bases spanning the gap. Per germline, CDR1 MDHEN and CDR2 SYDVKM. CDR3 sequence (DNA): TGTGCCAGCAGTTTGCAACCCAGAAGCCGCTCTGGGGCCAACGTCCTGACTTTC. Translation gives CASSLQPRSRSGANVLTF.